This TCR beta chain is from a study of cytotoxic CD8 clonotypes in ibrutinib-treated CLL. Study-level points and caveats: The times at which samples were taken varied between sustained-remission and progressing patients.

TCRdb's table, derived via immunoSEQ multiplex PCR, lists solely in-frame clones and lacks some. Altogether some 130,000 clones are present, around 76% being singletons, with the ten largest covering about 4.7%. In the case of this clone: What it binds is not known.

The sequenced sample was PBMCs, obtained after 24 months of ibrutinib treatment. The receptor was isolated from a human donor with chronic lymphocytic leukemia.

The CDR3 region has the DNA TGTGCCAGCTCAACAGGGGCAAATATGAACACTGAAGCTTTCTTT. Its translation is CASSTGANMNTEAFF. The J gene is TRBJ1-1, the V gene TRBV18; 7 bases map to TRBD1. V lost 5 bases to trimming and J lost 0 bases; unmatched junction nucleotides: 6. Germline lookup yields CDR1 KGHSH and CDR2 LQKENI. CDR3 length: 15 residues.